This T cell receptor (beta chain) came from a study of patients and donors after allogeneic stem cell transplantation. TCRdb re-called the RT-PCR reads with MiXCR, one entry per CDR3 protein. The sample yields 20,000 or so distinct CDR3 sequences, 25% to 35% seen once. The germline gives CDR1 SGHVS, CDR2 FQNEAQ. The CDR3 is 14 amino acids. V shed 4 bases and J shed 5 bases, with 12 bases lying between them. The source material was blood, either unsorted or a sorted T cell fraction (not recorded which). This receptor was obtained from a human donor who was either an allogeneic HSCT recipient or a stem cell or donor lymphocyte infusion donor (not recorded which). It is not recorded whose cells these are; they may come from a transplant donor. The chain has TRBV7-8 and TRBJ1-5; D call uncertain. This CDR3 is CASSSTGSHQPQHF. The CDR3 DNA reads TGTGCCAGCAGCTCGACCGGGTCCCATCAGCCCCAGCATTTT. Using reference TRBV7-8 and TRBJ1-5 for the parts outside the CDR3, the full variable domain is GAGVSQSPRYKVAKRGQDVALRCDPISGHVSLFWYQQALGQGPEFLTYFQNEAQLDKSGLPSDRFFAERPEGSVSTLKIQRTQQEDSAVYLCASSSTGSHQPQHFGDGTRLSIL.